A selection of T cell receptor beta chains follows, all from one sample in a study of technical replicates of blood from a handful of donors. The data were produced by immunoSEQ multiplex PCR, yet TCRdb's version contains in-frame clones alone and is incomplete. The sample has about 70,000 clones; almost 98% are singletons. Sequences were obtained from T cells isolated from PBMCs. The receptors come from a human donor in good health. Both conserved end residues are trimmed from each CDR3. Size tells how often a clone was seen (once, few, many) or the class of an expanded clone, and some rows leave it out.

clone_size,v_call,j_call,cdr3_aa
NA,TRBV18,TRBJ2-7,ASSPGGREQY
NA,TRBV7-9,TRBJ1-3,ASSLGAGMYGNTIY
once,TRBV2,TRBJ1-1,ASSKQGPLNTEAF
NA,TRBV28,TRBJ1-1,ASSYRVGTEAF
NA,TRBV6-1,TRBJ2-5,ASRRPMTGEETQY
NA,TRBV27,TRBJ2-3,ASSVRGASTDTQY
NA,TRBV19,TRBJ2-1,ASSPLRTANNEQF
NA,TRBV28,TRBJ2-3,ASSLGLAGPGFADTQY
NA,TRBV7-2,TRBJ1-5,ASSPTVSNQPQH
NA,TRBV28,TRBJ2-2,ASRAGTKDNTGELF
NA,TRBV5-1,TRBJ1-3,ASSLGQAGSGNTIY
NA,TRBV7-9,TRBJ1-1,ASNPGEALNTEAF
NA,TRBV28,TRBJ1-1,ASSFAGTVVLRNTEAF
NA,TRBV29-1,TRBJ2-5,SVEGERETQY
NA,TRBV10-3,TRBJ1-2,AISVLKQGIGYGYT
NA,TRBV25-1,TRBJ2-7,ASSDIDRYEQY
NA,TRBV30,TRBJ2-5,AWRSGLPLGQY
NA,TRBV12-5,TRBJ1-5,ASGLVGLGSNQPQH
NA,TRBV6-5,TRBJ2-3,ASSTRGKDTQY
NA,TRBV6-6,TRBJ1-4,ASSYRGNEKLF
NA,TRBV19,TRBJ1-5,ASRHRTGKISNQPQH
NA,TRBV18,TRBJ2-5,ASSPGGSETQY
NA,TRBV30,TRBJ1-3,AWSVLGEGESRSGNTIY
NA,TRBV7-3,TRBJ2-7,ASSLLAHDSEQY
NA,TRBV6-1,TRBJ2-7,ASSATGNYEQY
NA,TRBV19,TRBJ2-3,ASSKTGGSTDTQY
NA,TRBV6-1,TRBJ2-7,ASSQGLAQYYEQY
NA,TRBV11-2,TRBJ2-2,ASSLSGGWELF
NA,TRBV11-2,TRBJ1-2,ASSSRRQAGYGYT
few,TRBV7-9,TRBJ1-2,ASSNDLLTVYGYT
NA,TRBV6-1,TRBJ2-2,ASWPQGADTGELF
NA,TRBV6-6,TRBJ2-1,ASSYESGGGYNEQF
NA,TRBV10-3,TRBJ2-2,AIRGGLAGGHTGELF
NA,TRBV6-4,TRBJ1-2,ASKRTGTGVSVGGYT
NA,TRBV6-5,TRBJ2-7,ASSYSIGLGYEQY
NA,TRBV7-6,TRBJ2-7,ASSPAGGSNEQY
NA,TRBV6-5,TRBJ2-1,ASSYFGSGAYNEQF
once,TRBV4-1,TRBJ1-1,ASSQPGMNTEAF
NA,TRBV7-2,TRBJ1-1,ASSNRDRELFTEAF
NA,TRBV6-6,TRBJ1-2,ASSYSSANYGYT
NA,TRBV5-4,TRBJ2-1,ASSLALDRAYNEQF
NA,TRBV10-1,TRBJ2-2,ASIPRDRGPPGELF
once,TRBV15,TRBJ2-3,ATSRRAQGTDTQY
once,TRBV4-1,TRBJ2-1,ASSQDRGTNEQF
NA,TRBV6-1,TRBJ1-1,ASSEDPGGPVEAF
NA,TRBV5-1,TRBJ1-1,ASSPADSMNTEAF
NA,TRBV19,TRBJ1-1,ASRSLGQGVWNTEAF
NA,TRBV5-4,TRBJ2-7,ASSTTSHYEQY